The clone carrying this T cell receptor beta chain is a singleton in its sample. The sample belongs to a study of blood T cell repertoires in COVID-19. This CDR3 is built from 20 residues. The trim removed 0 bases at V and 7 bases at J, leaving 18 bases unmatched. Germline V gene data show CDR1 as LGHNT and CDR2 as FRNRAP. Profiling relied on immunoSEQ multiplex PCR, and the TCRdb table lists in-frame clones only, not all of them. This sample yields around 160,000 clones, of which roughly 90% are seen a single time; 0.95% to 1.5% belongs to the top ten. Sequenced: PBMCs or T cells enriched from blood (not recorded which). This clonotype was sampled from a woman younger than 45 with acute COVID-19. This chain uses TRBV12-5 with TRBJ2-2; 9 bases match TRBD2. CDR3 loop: CASGLVLDGTSLPRGGELFF. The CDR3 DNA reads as TGTGCTAGTGGTTTGGTACTGGACGGGACTAGCCTCCCGAGGGGCGGGGAGCTGTTTTTT.